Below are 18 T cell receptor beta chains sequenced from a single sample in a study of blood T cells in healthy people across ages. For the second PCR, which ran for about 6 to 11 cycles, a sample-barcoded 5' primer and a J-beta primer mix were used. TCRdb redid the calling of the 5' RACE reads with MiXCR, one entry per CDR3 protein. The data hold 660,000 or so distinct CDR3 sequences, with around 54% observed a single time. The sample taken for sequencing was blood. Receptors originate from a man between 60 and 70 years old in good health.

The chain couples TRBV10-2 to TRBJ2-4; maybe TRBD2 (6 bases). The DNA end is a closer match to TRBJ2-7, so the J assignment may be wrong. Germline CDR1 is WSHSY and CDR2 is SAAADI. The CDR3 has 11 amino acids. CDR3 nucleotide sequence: TGCGCCATAGCGGATACTAACGAGCAGTACTTC. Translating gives CAIADTNEQYF.

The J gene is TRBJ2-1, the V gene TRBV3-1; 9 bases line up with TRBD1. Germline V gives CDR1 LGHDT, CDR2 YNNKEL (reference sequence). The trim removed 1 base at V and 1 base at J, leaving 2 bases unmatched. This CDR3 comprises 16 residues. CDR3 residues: CASSQVTGGSYNEQFF. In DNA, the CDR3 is TGTGCCAGCAGCCAAGTGACAGGGGGTTCCTACAATGAGCAGTTCTTC.

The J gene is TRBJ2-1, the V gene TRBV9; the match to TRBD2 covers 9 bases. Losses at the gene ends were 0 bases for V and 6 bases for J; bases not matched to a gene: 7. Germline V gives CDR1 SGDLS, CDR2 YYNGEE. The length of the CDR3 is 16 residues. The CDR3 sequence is CASSVVPSGGSNEQFF. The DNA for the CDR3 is TGTGCCAGCAGCGTAGTACCCAGCGGGGGGTCCAATGAGCAGTTCTTC.

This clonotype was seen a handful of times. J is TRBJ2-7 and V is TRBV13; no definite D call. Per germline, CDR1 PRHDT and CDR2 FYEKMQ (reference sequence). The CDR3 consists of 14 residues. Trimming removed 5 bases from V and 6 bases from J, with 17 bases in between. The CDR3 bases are TGTGCCAGCAGCGGCCGAAAGGGAAACGCCGAGCAGTACTTC. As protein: CASSGRKGNAEQYF.

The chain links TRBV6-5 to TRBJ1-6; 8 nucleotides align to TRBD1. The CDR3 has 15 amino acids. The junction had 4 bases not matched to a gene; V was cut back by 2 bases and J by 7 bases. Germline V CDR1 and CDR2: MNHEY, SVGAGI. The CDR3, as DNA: TGTGCCAGCAGTTACGGCGGACAGGGAAATTCACCCCTCCACTTT. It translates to CASSYGGQGNSPLHF.

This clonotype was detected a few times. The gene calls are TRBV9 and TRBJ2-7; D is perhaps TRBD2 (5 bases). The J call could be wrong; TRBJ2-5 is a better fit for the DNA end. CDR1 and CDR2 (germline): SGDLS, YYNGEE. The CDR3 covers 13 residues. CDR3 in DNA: TGTGCCAGCAGCCCAGCCCTTGCGGGGACCCAGTACTTC. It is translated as CASSPALAGTQYF.

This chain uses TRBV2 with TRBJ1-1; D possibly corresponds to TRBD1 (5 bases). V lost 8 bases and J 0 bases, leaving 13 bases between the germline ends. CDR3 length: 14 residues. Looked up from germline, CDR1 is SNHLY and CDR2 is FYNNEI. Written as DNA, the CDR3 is TGTGCCAGCCCATCAGGGTCCATGAACACTGAAGCTTTCTTT. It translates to CASPSGSMNTEAFF. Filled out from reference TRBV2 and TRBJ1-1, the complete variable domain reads EPEVTQTPSHQVTQMGQEVILRCVPISNHLYFYWYRQILGQKVEFLVSFYNNEISEKSEIFDDQFSVERPDGSNFTLKIRSTKLEDSAMYFCASPSGSMNTEAFFGQGTRLTVV.

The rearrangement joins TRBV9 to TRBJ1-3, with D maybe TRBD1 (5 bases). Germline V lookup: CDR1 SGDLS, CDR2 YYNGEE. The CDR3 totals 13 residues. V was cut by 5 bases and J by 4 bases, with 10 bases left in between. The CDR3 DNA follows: TGTGCCAGCAGTGCAGAGGGGGGAAACACCATATATTTT. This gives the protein CASSAEGGNTIYF.

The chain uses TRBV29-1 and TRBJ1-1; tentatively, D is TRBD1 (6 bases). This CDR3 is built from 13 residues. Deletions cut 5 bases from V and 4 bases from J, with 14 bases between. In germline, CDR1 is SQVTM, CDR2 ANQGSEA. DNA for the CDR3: TGCAGCGTTCGTCAAACAGGGAGCACTGAAGCTTTCTTT. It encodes CSVRQTGSTEAFF.

This chain's CDR3 is CASSPGGLGTSTDTQYF. CDR3 nucleotide sequence: TGTGCCAGCAGCCCCGGTGGTCTGGGAACTAGCACAGATACGCAGTATTTT. This sequence joins TRBV11-2 and TRBJ2-3, with D uncertain. Germline-derived CDR1 and CDR2 are SGHAT and FQNNGV. Trimming left V 5 bases short and J 0 bases short, with 18 bases between. The CDR3 contains 17 residues.

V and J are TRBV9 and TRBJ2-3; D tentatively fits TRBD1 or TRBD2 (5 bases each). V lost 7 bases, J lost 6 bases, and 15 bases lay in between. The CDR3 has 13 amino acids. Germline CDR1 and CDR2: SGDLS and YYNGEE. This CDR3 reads CASSTDWGDTQYF. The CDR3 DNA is TGTGCCAGCTCAACGGACTGGGGGGATACGCAGTATTTT. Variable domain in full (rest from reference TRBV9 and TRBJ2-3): DSGVTQTPKHLITATGQRVTLRCSPRSGDLSVYWYQQSLDQGLQFLIQYYNGEERAKGNILERFSAQQFPDLHSELNLSSLELGDSALYFCASSTDWGDTQYFGPGTRLTVL.

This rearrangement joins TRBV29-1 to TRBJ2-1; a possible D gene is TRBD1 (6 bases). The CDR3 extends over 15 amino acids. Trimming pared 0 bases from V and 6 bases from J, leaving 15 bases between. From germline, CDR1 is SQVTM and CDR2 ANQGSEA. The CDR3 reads CSVEESGGFGNEQFF. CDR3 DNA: TGCAGCGTTGAAGAATCTGGGGGCTTTGGCAATGAGCAGTTCTTC.

The CDR3 nucleotides are TGCAGTGCTAAGGGGACCCTGGGGAATGAGCAGTTCTTC. Residues: CSAKGTLGNEQFF. The V gene is TRBV20-1, the J gene TRBJ2-1, with D perhaps TRBD1 or TRBD2 (5 bases each). CDR3 length: 13 residues. Germline CDR1 is DFQATT and CDR2 is SNEGSKA (reference sequence). V shed 4 bases and J shed 7 bases, with 14 bases lying between them.

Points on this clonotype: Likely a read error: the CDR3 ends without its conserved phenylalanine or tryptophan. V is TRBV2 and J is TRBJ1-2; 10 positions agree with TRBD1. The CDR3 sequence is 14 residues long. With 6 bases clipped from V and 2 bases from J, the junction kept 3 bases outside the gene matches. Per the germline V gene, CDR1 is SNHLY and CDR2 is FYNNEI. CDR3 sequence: CASSPGQGNYGYTL. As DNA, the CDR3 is TGTGCCAGCAGCCCGGGACAGGGGAACTATGGCTACACCTTA.

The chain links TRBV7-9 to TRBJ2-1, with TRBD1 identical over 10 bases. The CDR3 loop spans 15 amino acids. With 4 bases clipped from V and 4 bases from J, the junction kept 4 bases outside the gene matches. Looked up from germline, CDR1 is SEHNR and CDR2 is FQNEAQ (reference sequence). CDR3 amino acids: CASSYGQGGYNEQFF. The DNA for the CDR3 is TGTGCCAGCAGCTATGGACAGGGGGGATACAATGAGCAGTTCTTC. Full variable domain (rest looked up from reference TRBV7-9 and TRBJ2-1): DTGVSQNPRHKITKRGQNVTFRCDPISEHNRLYWYRQTLGQGPEFLTYFQNEAQLEKSRLLSDRFSAERPKGSFSTLEIQRTEQGDSAMYLCASSYGQGGYNEQFFGPGTRLTVL.

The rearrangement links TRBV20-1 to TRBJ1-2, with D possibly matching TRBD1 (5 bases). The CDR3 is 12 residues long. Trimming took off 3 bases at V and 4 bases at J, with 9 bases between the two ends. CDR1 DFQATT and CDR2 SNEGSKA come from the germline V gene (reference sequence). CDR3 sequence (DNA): TGCAGTGCTAGCGACAGTCGCTATGGCTACACCTTC. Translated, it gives CSASDSRYGYTF.

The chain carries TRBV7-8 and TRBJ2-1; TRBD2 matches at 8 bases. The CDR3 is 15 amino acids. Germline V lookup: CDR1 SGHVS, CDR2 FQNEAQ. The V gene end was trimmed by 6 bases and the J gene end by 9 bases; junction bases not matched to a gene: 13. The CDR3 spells CASRPGISGGTEQFF. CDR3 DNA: TGTGCCAGCAGACCAGGTATCAGCGGGGGAACTGAGCAGTTCTTC.

CDR3: CASSPNEGGRQETQYF. CDR3 bases: TGCGCCAGCAGCCCAAATGAAGGTGGCAGACAAGAGACCCAGTACTTC. The rearrangement links TRBV4-1 to TRBJ2-5; unclear D gene. The CDR3 is 16 residues long. V lost 4 bases and J lost 2, with 17 bases in between. Germline loops: CDR1 MGHRA, CDR2 YSYEKL.